The 3 T cell receptor beta chains presented below share a single source sample, sequenced in a study of early T cells in non-severe SARS-CoV-2 infection. TCRdb re-analysed the 5' RACE reads in MiXCR, keeping a single row per CDR3 protein. The sample yields about 72,000 distinct CDR3 sequences, over 9% seen once. The source was whole blood, collected at baseline. These TCRs come from an adult who was a healthcare worker with PCR-confirmed SARS-CoV-2 infection or an uninfected control (not recorded which).

This clonotype has a handful of counts. The chain joins TRBV4-3 to TRBJ2-5; 12 nucleotides align to TRBD2. This CDR3 has 17 residues. The ends lost 3 bases at V and 6 bases at J; junction bases unmatched: 11. In germline, CDR1 is LGHNA, CDR2 YSLEER. CDR3 sequence reads: CASSHRRLAGAWKTQYF. The CDR3 DNA sequence: TGCGCCAGCAGCCACAGAAGACTAGCGGGGGCCTGGAAGACCCAGTACTTC.

This clonotype was seen at least ten times. The J gene is TRBJ2-7, the V gene TRBV6-2 or TRBV6-3, with D perhaps TRBD1 or TRBD2 (5 bases each). Per germline, CDR1 MNHEY and CDR2 SVGEGT. The ends were cut back, 0 bases at V and 3 bases at J, with 9 bases in the middle. CDR3 length: 14 residues. The CDR3 reads CASSYSMGVYEQYF. In DNA, the CDR3 is TGTGCCAGCAGTTACTCGATGGGGGTCTACGAGCAGTACTTC.

This chain uses TRBV30 with TRBJ1-1; 7 bases fit TRBD1. The CDR3 length is 13 residues. Losses at the gene ends were 4 bases for V and 4 bases for J; bases not matched to a gene: 6. Per the germline V gene, CDR1 is GTSNPN and CDR2 is SVGIG (reference sequence). For the CDR3, the DNA is TGTGCCTGGATAGACAGGGTAGGCACTGAAGCTTTCTTT. Residues: CAWIDRVGTEAFF. Full variable domain (missing parts from reference TRBV30 and TRBJ1-1): SQTIHQWPATLVQPVGSPLSLECTVEGTSNPNLYWYRQAAGRGLQLLFYSVGIGQISSEVPQNLSASRPQDRQFILSSKKLLLSDSGFYLCAWIDRVGTEAFFGQGTRLTVV.